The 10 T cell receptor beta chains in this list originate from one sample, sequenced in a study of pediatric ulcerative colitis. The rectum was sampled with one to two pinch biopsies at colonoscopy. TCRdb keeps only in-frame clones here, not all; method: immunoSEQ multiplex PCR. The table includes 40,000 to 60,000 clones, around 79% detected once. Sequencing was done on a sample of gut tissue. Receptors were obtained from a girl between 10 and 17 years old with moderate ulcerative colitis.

The CDR3 sequence is CASSLTGTGEGEQYF. CDR3 sequence (DNA): TGCGCCAGCAGCTTAACCGGGACAGGGGAAGGCGAGCAGTACTTC. The V gene is TRBV5-1, the J gene TRBJ2-7, with 10 positions matching TRBD1. CDR1 is SGHRS and CDR2 is YFSETQ in the germline V gene. Trimming took 2 bases from V and 6 from J; bases not matched to a gene: 8. The CDR3 covers 15 residues. Supplemented by reference TRBV5-1 and TRBJ2-7, the full variable domain reads KAGVTQTPRYLIKTRGQQVTLSCSPISGHRSVSWYQQTPGQGLQFLFEYFSETQRNKGNFPGRFSGRQFSNSRSEMNVSTLELGDSALYLCASSLTGTGEGEQYFGPGTRLTVT.

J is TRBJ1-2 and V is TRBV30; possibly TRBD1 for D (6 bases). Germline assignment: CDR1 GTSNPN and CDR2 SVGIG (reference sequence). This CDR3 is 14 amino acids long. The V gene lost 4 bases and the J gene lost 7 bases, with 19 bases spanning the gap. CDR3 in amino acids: CAWTPTGQSGGYTF. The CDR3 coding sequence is TGTGCCTGGACCCCTACGGGACAATCGGGTGGCTACACCTTC. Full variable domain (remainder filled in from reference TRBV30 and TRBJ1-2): SQTIHQWPATLVQPVGSPLSLECTVEGTSNPNLYWYRQAAGRGLQLLFYSVGIGQISSEVPQNLSASRPQDRQFILSSKKLLLSDSGFYLCAWTPTGQSGGYTFGSGTRLTVV.

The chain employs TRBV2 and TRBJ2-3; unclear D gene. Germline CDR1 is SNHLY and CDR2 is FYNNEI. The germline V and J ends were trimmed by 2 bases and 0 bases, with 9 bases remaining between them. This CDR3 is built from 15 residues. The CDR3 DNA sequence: TGTGCCAGCAGTGAACGGCCAGGCAGCACAGATACGCAGTATTTT. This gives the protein CASSERPGSTDTQYF.

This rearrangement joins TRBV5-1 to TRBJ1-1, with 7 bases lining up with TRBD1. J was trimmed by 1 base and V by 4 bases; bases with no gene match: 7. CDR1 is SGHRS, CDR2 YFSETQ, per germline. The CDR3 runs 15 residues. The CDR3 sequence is CASSRDRLRNTEAFF. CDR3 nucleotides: TGCGCCAGCAGCCGGGACAGACTCCGGAACACTGAAGCTTTCTTT.

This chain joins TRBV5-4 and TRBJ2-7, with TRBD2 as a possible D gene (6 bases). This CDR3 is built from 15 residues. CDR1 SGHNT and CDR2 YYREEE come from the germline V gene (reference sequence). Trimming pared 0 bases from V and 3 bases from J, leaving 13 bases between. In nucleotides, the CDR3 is TGTGCCAGCAGCTTGGCCGGAGGGATCGTCTACGAGCAGTACTTC. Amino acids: CASSLAGGIVYEQYF.

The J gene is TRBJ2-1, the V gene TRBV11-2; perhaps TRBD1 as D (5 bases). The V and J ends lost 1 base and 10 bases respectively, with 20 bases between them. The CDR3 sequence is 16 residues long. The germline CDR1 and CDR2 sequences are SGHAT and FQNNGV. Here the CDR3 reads CASSLALGSQRTEQFF. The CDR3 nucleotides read TGTGCCAGCAGCTTAGCCCTAGGATCGCAGAGGACAGAGCAGTTCTTC.

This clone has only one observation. The CDR3 DNA reads TGCAGCGTTTCGGACAGTTCCTACGAGCAGTACTTC. This sequence encodes CSVSDSSYEQYF. J is TRBJ2-7 and V is TRBV29-1; weak D call: TRBD1 (6 bases). The CDR3 length is 12 residues. V was trimmed by 5 bases and J by 1 base, leaving 9 bases between them. Germline lookup yields CDR1 SQVTM and CDR2 ANQGSEA.

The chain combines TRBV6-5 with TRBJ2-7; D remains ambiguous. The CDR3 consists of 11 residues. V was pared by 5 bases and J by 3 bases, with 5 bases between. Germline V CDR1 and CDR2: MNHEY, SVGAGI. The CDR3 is CASSEYYEQYF. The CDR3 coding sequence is TGTGCCAGCAGTGAATACTACGAGCAGTACTTC.

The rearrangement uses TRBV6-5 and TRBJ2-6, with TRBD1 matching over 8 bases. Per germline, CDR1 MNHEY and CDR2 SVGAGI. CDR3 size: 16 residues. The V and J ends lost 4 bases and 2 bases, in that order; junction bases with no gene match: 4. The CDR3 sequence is CASSSRGRPGANVLTF. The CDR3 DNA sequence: TGTGCCAGCAGTTCCAGGGGGCGACCTGGGGCCAACGTCCTGACTTTC.

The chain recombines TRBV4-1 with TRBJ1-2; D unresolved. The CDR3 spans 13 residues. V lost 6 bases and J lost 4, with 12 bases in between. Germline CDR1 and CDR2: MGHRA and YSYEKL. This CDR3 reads CASSGVPGYGYTF. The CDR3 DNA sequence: TGCGCCAGCAGTGGGGTTCCAGGCTATGGCTACACCTTC.